These 22 T cell receptor beta chains were all obtained from the same sample, sequenced in a study of cytomegalovirus exposure and HLA in healthy donors. Primers for the PCR totalled 60 Vbeta and 13 Jbeta. The table came from immunoSEQ multiplex PCR; TCRdb's copy has only in-frame clones and leaves some out. This sample yields some 110,000 clones, of which roughly four fifths are seen a single time; less than 2% belongs to the top ten. Sequencing input: PBMCs. The receptors shown here come from a man aged 45-65 years in good health and CMV-seronegative.

V is TRBV5-4 and J is TRBJ2-5; weak D call: TRBD2 (5 bases). Germline CDR1 reads SGHNT; CDR2 reads YYREEE (reference sequence). This CDR3 contains 12 residues. V lost 3 bases and J 10 bases, leaving 13 bases between the germline ends. CDR3 bases: TGTGCCAGCAGCTGGCCCGGGATGGACCAGTACTTC. It encodes CASSWPGMDQYF.

The chain joins TRBV15 to TRBJ1-1; the D gene is possibly TRBD1 (5 bases). CDR3 length: 14 amino acids. Germline CDR1 LNHNV, CDR2 YYDKDF (reference sequence). V was shortened by 1 base and J by 5 bases, with 11 bases between the two germline ends. CDR3 region: CATSRVYRGTEAFF. Here the CDR3 DNA reads TGTGCCACCAGCAGAGTATACCGGGGGACTGAAGCTTTCTTT.

The chain has TRBV2 and TRBJ2-7; weak D call: TRBD1 (5 bases). In germline, CDR1 is SNHLY, CDR2 FYNNEI. Trimming removed 6 bases from V and 4 bases from J, with 10 bases in between. The CDR3 is 12 amino acids. The DNA for the CDR3 is TGTGCCAGCAGCGCCCCAGGGTACGAGCAGTACTTC. Translating gives CASSAPGYEQYF.

This clone was seen a few times. The chain combines TRBV6-1 with TRBJ2-7, with D perhaps matching TRBD1 (6 bases). The V and J ends lost 4 bases and 6 bases respectively, with 13 bases between them. Germline values: CDR1 MNHNS, CDR2 SASEGT. The CDR3 contains 13 residues. CDR3 nucleotide sequence: TGTGCCAGCAGTGGCAGGTTAGGGGGCGAGCAGTACGTC. Its protein is CASSGRLGGEQYV.

The CDR3 loop is CASSLATGIRTGELFF. Here the CDR3 DNA reads TGCGCCAGCAGCTTGGCGACAGGGATACGCACCGGGGAGCTGTTTTTT. The J gene is TRBJ2-2, the V gene TRBV5-1; 7 bases map to TRBD1. Unmatched junction bases numbered 6, after V lost 0 bases and J lost 4 bases. The CDR3 is made up of 16 amino acids. The germline gives CDR1 SGHRS, CDR2 YFSETQ.

The V gene is TRBV25-1, the J gene TRBJ1-3; possible D gene TRBD1, 5 bases. This CDR3 is built from 15 residues. V was cut by 1 base and J by 5 bases, with 12 bases left in between. CDR1 is MGHDK and CDR2 is SYGVNS in the germline V gene. In DNA form, the CDR3 reads TGTGCCAGCAGTGAATCGTCCAGGGCGCGAAACACCATATATTTT. Its protein product is CASSESSRARNTIYF.

The CDR3 is CASSAPGRVANEKLFF. CDR3 coding DNA: TGTGCCAGTAGTGCCCCAGGGAGGGTGGCTAATGAAAAACTGTTTTTT. The rearrangement joins TRBV19 to TRBJ1-4, with TRBD1 as a possible D gene (5 bases). The CDR3 runs to 16 residues. Trimming shortened V by 5 bases and J by 3 bases, and 16 bases separated the two germline ends. In germline, CDR1 is LNHDA, CDR2 SQIVND (reference sequence). Combining the CDR3 with reference TRBV19 and TRBJ1-4 gives the whole variable domain DGGITQSPKYLFRKEGQNVTLSCEQNLNHDAMYWYRQDPGQGLRLIYYSQIVNDFQKGDIAEGYSVSREKKESFPLTVTSAQKNPTAFYLCASSAPGRVANEKLFFGSGTQLSVL.

J is TRBJ2-3 and V is TRBV23-1; D is possibly TRBD1 (6 bases). TRBV23-1 is placed among ORFs of uncertain function. The CDR3 is made up of 14 amino acids. Trimming pared 4 bases from V and 1 base from J, leaving 9 bases between. DNA for the CDR3: TGCGCCAGCAGTCTCTGGACAGGCACAGATACGCAGTATTTT. Translating gives CASSLWTGTDTQYF.

The V and J genes are TRBV10-3 and TRBJ2-1; D gene ambiguous. V shed 3 bases and J shed 1 base, with 7 bases lying between them. Germline V CDR1 and CDR2: ENHRY, SYGVKD. CDR3 size: 14 residues. The CDR3 sequence is CAISDGMSYNEQFF. The CDR3 coding sequence is TGTGCCATCAGTGACGGTATGTCCTACAATGAGCAGTTCTTC.

The chain uses TRBV5-1 and TRBJ1-3; D is undetermined. The CDR3 sequence is 18 residues long. Trimming removed 0 bases at V and 3 bases at J, with 19 bases between. Germline V CDR1 and CDR2: SGHRS, YFSETQ. This CDR3 is CASSLVYLSSTGGNTIYF. DNA of the CDR3: TGCGCCAGCAGCTTGGTATATTTGTCCTCTACGGGTGGAAACACCATATATTTT.

The chain recombines TRBV6-5 with TRBJ1-6; TRBD1 aligns across 9 bases. Germline V gene sequence: CDR1 MNHEY, CDR2 SVGAGI. The CDR3 length is 15 residues. Trimming cost V 4 bases and J 10 bases; bases outside gene matches: 8. Written as DNA, the CDR3 is TGTGCCAGCAGTTCCGTAGGACAGGGGATATCACCCCTCCACTTT. It is translated as CASSSVGQGISPLHF.

V usage is TRBV4-2 and J usage is TRBJ1-2, with a possible D match to TRBD1 (5 bases). The CDR3 has 15 residues. Looked up from germline, CDR1 is LGHNA and CDR2 is YNFKEQ. Deletions cut 0 bases from V and 4 bases from J, with 12 bases between. In nucleotides, the CDR3 is TGTGCCAGCAGCCAAGAAATTGACAGAATCTATGGCTACACCTTC. This translates into CASSQEIDRIYGYTF.

The rearrangement uses TRBV25-1 and TRBJ2-1; 9 bases line up with TRBD1. This CDR3 comprises 14 residues. V gave up 6 bases and J gave up 2 bases; unmatched junction bases: 2. CDR1 and CDR2 from the germline V gene are MGHDK and SYGVNS. Here the CDR3 reads CASSGTGTYNEQFF. CDR3 bases: TGTGCCAGCAGCGGGACAGGGACCTACAATGAGCAGTTCTTC.

CDR3 sequence reads: CASSEGVADRVAEQFF. The CDR3 coding sequence is TGTGCCAGCAGTGAAGGTGTAGCGGACAGGGTTGCTGAGCAGTTCTTC. This sequence joins TRBV6-1 and TRBJ2-1; 8 nucleotides line up with TRBD1. Trimming cost V 1 base and J 9 bases; bases outside gene matches: 11. The germline V gene has CDR1 MNHNS and CDR2 SASEGT. The CDR3 length is 16 residues.

This sequence joins TRBV15 and TRBJ1-5; 10 bases match TRBD1. CDR3 length: 15 residues. V was pared by 4 bases and J by 6 bases, with 6 bases of the junction left unmatched. The germline gives CDR1 LNHNV, CDR2 YYDKDF (reference sequence). The CDR3 reads CATSTRQGAGQPQHF. CDR3 sequence (DNA): TGTGCCACCAGCACGAGACAGGGGGCCGGTCAGCCCCAGCATTTT.

This clone was seen only once. CDR3 loop: CASSLDWEGDGYTF. The CDR3 bases are TGTGCCAGCAGCTTAGATTGGGAGGGAGATGGCTACACCTTC. This rearrangement joins TRBV7-2 to TRBJ1-2, with no clear D. V was cut by 1 base and J by 6 bases, with 12 bases left in between. The CDR3 covers 14 residues. Per the germline V gene, CDR1 is SGHTA and CDR2 is FQGNSA.

The CDR3 loop reads CAIAGTGGSYEQYF. The CDR3 coding sequence is TGTGCCATAGCCGGGACAGGGGGCTCCTACGAGCAGTACTTC. The V call is TRBV10-3, the J call TRBJ2-7; 11 bases are a match to TRBD1. Losses at the gene ends were 9 bases for V and 0 bases for J; bases not matched to a gene: 4. This CDR3 has 14 residues. Germline V CDR1 and CDR2: ENHRY, SYGVKD.

This chain joins TRBV11-3 and TRBJ2-2; a possible D gene is TRBD1 (6 bases). CDR1 and CDR2 (germline): SGHNT, YENEEA. Trimming removed 1 base at V and 6 bases at J, with 15 bases between. The CDR3 runs 16 residues. The CDR3 protein is CASSLGTAMKSGELFF. CDR3 DNA: TGTGCCAGCAGCTTAGGGACAGCAATGAAATCCGGGGAGCTGTTTTTT. The full variable domain, completed using reference TRBV11-3 and TRBJ2-2, is EAGVVQSPRYKIIEKKQPVAFWCNPISGHNTLYWYLQNLGQGPELLIRYENEEAVDDSQLPKDRFSAERLKGVDSTLKIQPAELGDSAVYLCASSLGTAMKSGELFFGEGSRLTVL.

The chain uses TRBV21-1 and TRBJ1-5; the table's D call TRBD1 went unverified against the DNA. TRBV21-1 is an annotated pseudogene. The CDR3 consists of 14 residues. Here the CDR3 DNA reads TGTGCCGACGAACACCGGGACAGGGAACAGCCCCAGCATTTT. This sequence encodes CADEHRDREQPQHF.

The chain couples TRBV11-2 to TRBJ1-1; TRBD1 might be the D (5 bases). Germline values: CDR1 SGHAT, CDR2 FQNNGV. The CDR3 contains 14 residues. The germline V and J ends were trimmed by 1 base and 11 bases, with 17 bases remaining between them. CDR3 loop: CASSLGGTAETAFF. The CDR3, as DNA: TGTGCCAGCAGCTTAGGTGGGACTGCCGAAACGGCTTTCTTT.

This clone occurred a few times. Here the CDR3 reads CASSQDLLRADNSPLHF. CDR3 DNA sequence: TGCGCCAGCAGCCAAGATCTTCTGAGGGCTGACAATTCACCCCTCCACTTT. The gene calls are TRBV4-1 and TRBJ1-6, with D unclear. V was clipped by 0 bases and J by 7 bases, with 16 bases between them. The CDR3 extends over 17 amino acids. Per the germline V gene, CDR1 is MGHRA and CDR2 is YSYEKL.

The chain has TRBV6-5 and TRBJ2-1; 9 nucleotides agree with TRBD2. With V trimmed by 0 bases and J by 13 bases, 13 bases remained unmatched. This CDR3 has 16 residues. The germline V gene has CDR1 MNHEY and CDR2 SVGAGI. CDR3 in DNA: TGTGCCAGCAGTTACTCGCCGGCGGGGGGGCAAGAGACCCAGTTCTTC. As protein: CASSYSPAGGQETQFF.